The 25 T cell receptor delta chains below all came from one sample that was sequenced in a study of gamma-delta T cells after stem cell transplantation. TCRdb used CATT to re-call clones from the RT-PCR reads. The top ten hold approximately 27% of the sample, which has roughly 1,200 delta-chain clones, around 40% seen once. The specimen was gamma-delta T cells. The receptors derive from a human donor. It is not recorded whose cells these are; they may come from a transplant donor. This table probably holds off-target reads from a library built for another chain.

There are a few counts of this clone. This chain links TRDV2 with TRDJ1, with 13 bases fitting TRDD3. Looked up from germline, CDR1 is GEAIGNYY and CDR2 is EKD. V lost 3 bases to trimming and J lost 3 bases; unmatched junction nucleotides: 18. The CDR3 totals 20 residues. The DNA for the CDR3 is TGTGCCTGTGACGGACTACTGGGGGATACGCGAGGACGGGTTCCCGATAAACTCATCTTT. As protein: CACDGLLGDTRGRVPDKLIF.

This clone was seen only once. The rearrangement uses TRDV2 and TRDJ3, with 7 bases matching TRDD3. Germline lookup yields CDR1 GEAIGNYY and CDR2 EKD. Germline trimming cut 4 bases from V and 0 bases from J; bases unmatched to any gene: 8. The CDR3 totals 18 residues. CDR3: CACDTTGEGSWDTRQMFF. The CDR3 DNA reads TGTGCCTGTGATACGACTGGGGAGGGCTCCTGGGACACCCGACAGATGTTTTTC.

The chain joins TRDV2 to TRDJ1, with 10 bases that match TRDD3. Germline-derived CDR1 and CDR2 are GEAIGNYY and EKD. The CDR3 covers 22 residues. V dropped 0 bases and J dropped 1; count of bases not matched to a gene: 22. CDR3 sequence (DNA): TGTGCCTGTGACACCTTATTTTCCAACCGTACTGGGGGATTTGCGGGCACCGATAAACTCATCTTT. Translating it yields CACDTLFSNRTGGFAGTDKLIF.

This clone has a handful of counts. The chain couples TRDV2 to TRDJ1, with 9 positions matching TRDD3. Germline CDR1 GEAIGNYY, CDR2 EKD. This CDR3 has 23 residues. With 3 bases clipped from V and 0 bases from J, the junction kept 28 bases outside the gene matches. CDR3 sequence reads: CACDSAERPHSGDTDLYTDKLIF. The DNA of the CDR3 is TGTGCCTGTGACTCCGCCGAAAGACCGCATTCTGGGGATACGGACTTGTACACCGATAAACTCATCTTT.

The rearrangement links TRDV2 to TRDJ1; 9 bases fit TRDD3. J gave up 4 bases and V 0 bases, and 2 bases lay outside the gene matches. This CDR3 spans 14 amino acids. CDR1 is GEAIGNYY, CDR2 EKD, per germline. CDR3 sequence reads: CACDTVGGYDKLIF. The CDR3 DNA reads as TGTGCCTGTGACACCGTTGGGGGATACGATAAACTCATCTTT.

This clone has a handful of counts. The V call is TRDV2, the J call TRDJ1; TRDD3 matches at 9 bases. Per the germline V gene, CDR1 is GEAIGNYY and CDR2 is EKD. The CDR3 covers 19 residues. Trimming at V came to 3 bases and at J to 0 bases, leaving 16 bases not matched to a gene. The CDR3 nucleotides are TGTGCCTGTGACGGTGTTACACTGGGGGACCCCCGAAACACCGATAAACTCATCTTT. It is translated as CACDGVTLGDPRNTDKLIF.

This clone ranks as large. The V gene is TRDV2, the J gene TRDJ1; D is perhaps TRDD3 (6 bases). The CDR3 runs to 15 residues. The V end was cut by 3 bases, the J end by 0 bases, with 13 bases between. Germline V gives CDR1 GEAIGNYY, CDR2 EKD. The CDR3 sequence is CACDSMGVDTDKLIF. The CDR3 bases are TGTGCCTGTGACTCAATGGGGGTAGACACCGATAAACTCATCTTT.

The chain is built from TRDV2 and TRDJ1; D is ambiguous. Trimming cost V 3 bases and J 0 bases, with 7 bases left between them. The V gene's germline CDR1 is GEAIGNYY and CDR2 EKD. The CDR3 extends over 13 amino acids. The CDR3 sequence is CACDPLNTDKLIF. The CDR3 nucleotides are TGTGCCTGTGACCCCTTAAACACCGATAAACTCATCTTT.

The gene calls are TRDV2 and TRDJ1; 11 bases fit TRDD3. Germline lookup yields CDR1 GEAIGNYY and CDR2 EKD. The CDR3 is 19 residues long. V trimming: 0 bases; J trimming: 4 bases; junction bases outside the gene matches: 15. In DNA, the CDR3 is TGTGCCTGTGACACCCTCGAACTGGGGGATAACCCGAGGGGCGATAAACTCATCTTT. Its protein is CACDTLELGDNPRGDKLIF.

As DNA, the CDR3 is TGTGCCTGTGATTACCTACTGGGGGACGACACCGATAAACTCATCTTT. Its translation: CACDYLLGDDTDKLIF. The rearrangement uses TRDV2 and TRDJ1, with 9 nucleotides matching TRDD3. The CDR3 loop spans 16 amino acids. V was clipped by 4 bases and J by 0 bases; unmatched bases: 8. Per the germline V gene, CDR1 is GEAIGNYY and CDR2 is EKD.

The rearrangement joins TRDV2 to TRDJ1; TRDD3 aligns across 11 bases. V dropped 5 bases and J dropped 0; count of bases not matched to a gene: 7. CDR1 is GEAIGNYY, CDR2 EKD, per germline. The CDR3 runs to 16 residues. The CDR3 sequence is CACGKLGDTYTDKLIF. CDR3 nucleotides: TGTGCCTGTGGCAAGCTGGGGGATACCTACACCGATAAACTCATCTTT.

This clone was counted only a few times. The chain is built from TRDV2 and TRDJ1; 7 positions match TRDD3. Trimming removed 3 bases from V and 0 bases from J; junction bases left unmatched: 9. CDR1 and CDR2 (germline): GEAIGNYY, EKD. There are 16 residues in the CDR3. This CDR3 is CACDPLGGLYTDKLIF. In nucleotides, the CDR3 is TGTGCCTGTGACCCCCTCGGGGGATTGTACACCGATAAACTCATCTTT.

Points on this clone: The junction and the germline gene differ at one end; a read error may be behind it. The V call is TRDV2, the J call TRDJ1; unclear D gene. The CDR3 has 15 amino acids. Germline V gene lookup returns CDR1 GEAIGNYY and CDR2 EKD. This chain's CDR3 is CACDTVGASTDNLIF. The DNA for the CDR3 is TGTGCCTGTGACACCGTAGGGGCTAGCACCGATAACCTCATCTTT.

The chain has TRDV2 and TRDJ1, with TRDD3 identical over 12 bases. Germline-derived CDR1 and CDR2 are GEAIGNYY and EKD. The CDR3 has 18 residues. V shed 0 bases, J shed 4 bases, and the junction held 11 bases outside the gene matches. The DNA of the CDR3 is TGTGCCTGTGACACCCTCGGGACTGGGGGATACCGCGGCGATAAACTCATCTTT. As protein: CACDTLGTGGYRGDKLIF.

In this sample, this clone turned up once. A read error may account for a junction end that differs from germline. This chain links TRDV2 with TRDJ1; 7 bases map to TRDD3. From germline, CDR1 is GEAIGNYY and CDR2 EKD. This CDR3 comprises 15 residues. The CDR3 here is CACDPLGAFTDNLIF. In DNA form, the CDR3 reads TGTGCCTGTGACCCCCTGGGGGCTTTTACCGATAACCTCATCTTT.

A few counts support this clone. The CDR3 nucleotides are TGTGCCTGTGACACCGTGGGAGGCCCATTCATCACCGATAAACTCATCTTT. It codes for CACDTVGGPFITDKLIF. The rearrangement uses TRDV2 and TRDJ1; D uncertain. Germline CDR1 reads GEAIGNYY; CDR2 reads EKD. This CDR3 spans 17 amino acids. V lost 0 bases, J lost 1 base, and 17 bases lay in between.

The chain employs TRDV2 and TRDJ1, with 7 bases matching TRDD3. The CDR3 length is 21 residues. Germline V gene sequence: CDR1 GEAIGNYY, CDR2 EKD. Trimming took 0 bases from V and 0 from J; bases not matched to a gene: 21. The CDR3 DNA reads TGTGCCTGTGACACCCTTTCGCCTACTGGGGATGGAGGTCTGTACACCGATAAACTCATCTTT. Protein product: CACDTLSPTGDGGLYTDKLIF.

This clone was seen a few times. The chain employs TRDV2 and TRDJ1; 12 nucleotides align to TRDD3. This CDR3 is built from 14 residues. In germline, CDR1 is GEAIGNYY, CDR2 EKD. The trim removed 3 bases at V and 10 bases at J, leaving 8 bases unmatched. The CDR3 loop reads CACDDLLGDTTLIF. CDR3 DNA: TGTGCCTGTGACGACTTACTGGGGGATACTACACTCATCTTT.

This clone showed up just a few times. CDR3 DNA sequence: TGTGCCTGTGACGGACTACTGGGGGATACGCCTGTCACCGATAAACTCATCTTT. Amino acids: CACDGLLGDTPVTDKLIF. The chain uses TRDV2 and TRDJ1; TRDD3 aligns across 13 bases. This CDR3 has 18 amino acids. Trimming cost V 3 bases and J 1 base; bases outside gene matches: 10. Germline assignment: CDR1 GEAIGNYY and CDR2 EKD.

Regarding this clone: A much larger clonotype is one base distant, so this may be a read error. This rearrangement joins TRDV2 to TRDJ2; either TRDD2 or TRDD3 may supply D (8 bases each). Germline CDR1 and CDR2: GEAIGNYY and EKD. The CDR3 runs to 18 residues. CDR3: CACDRLPTGDTLTSQLFF. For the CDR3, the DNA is TGTGCCTGTGACAGGCTTCCTACCGGGGATACTTTGACATCACAACTCTTCTTT.

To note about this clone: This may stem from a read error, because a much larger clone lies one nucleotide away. CDR3 sequence (DNA): TGTGCCTGTGTTCCGGTTGGGTGTTCGGGCACCGATAAACTCATCTTT. Encoded protein: CACVPVGCSGTDKLIF. J is TRDJ1 and V is TRDV2; D ambiguous. The CDR3 totals 16 residues. Germline V gives CDR1 GEAIGNYY, CDR2 EKD. V was pared by 5 bases and J by 1 base, with 19 bases between.

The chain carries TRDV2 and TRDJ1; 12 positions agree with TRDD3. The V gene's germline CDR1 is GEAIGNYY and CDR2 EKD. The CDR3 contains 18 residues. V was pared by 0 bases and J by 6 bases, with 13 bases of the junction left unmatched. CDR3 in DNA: TGTGCCTGTGACACCCTAGTACTGGGGGATACTAGCGCCTATAAACTCATCTTT. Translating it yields CACDTLVLGDTSAYKLIF.

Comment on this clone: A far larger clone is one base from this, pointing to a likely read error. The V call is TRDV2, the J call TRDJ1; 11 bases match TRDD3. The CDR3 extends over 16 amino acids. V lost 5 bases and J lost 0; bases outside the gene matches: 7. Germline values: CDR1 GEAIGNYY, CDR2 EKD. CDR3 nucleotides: TGTGCCTGTGCCCCACTGGGGGATATGTACACCGATAAACTCATCTTT. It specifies CACAPLGDMYTDKLIF.

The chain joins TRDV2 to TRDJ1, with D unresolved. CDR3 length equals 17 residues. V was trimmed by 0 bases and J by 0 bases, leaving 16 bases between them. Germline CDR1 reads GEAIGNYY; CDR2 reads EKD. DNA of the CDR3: TGTGCCTGTGACACCGTTTCCGGGCAAGCAAACACCGATAAACTCATCTTT. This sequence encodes CACDTVSGQANTDKLIF.

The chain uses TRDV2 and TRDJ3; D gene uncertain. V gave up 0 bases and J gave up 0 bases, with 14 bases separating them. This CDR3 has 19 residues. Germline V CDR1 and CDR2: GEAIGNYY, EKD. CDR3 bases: TGTGCCTGTGACACCTTCGGGTTGGGAAGCTCCTGGGACACCCGACAGATGTTTTTC. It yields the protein CACDTFGLGSSWDTRQMFF.